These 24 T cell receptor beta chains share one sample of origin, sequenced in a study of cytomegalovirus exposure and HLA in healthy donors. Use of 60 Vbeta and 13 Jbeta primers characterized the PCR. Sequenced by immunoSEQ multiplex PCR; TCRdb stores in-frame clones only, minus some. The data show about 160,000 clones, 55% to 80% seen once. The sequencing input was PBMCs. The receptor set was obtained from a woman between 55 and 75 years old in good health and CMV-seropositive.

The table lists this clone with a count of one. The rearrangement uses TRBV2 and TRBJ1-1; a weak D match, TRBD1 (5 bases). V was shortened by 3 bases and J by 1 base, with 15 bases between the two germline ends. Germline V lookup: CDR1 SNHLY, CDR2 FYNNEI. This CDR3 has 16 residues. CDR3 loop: CASSEGGGPRNTEAFF. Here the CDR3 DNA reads TGTGCCAGCAGTGAGGGGGGAGGGCCGAGGAACACTGAAGCTTTCTTT.

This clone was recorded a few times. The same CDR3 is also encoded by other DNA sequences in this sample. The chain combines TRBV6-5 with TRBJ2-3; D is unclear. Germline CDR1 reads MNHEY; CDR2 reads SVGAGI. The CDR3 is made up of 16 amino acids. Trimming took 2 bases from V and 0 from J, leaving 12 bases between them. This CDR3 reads CASSYHLASSTDTQYF. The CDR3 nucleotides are TGTGCCAGCAGTTACCATTTAGCTTCGAGCACAGATACGCAGTATTTT.

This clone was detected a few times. The CDR3 loop is CASSRGTGNTEAFF. In nucleotides, the CDR3 is TGTGCCAGCTCACGCGGGACAGGGAACACTGAAGCTTTCTTT. The V and J genes are TRBV2 and TRBJ1-1, with TRBD1 identical over 8 bases. CDR3 length: 14 residues. Trimming cost V 8 bases and J 1 base; bases outside gene matches: 6. Germline V CDR1 and CDR2: SNHLY, FYNNEI.

Here the CDR3 reads CASSQVGMNTEAFF. CDR3 sequence (DNA): TGTGCCAGCAGCCAAGTGGGCATGAACACTGAAGCTTTCTTT. The V gene is TRBV4-2, the J gene TRBJ1-1; D gene uncertain. The CDR3 sequence is 14 residues long. Trimming stripped 1 base from V and 0 bases from J, with 6 bases between. Germline values: CDR1 LGHNA, CDR2 YNFKEQ.

CDR3 in amino acids: CASSSAPTGGEQYF. As DNA, the CDR3 is TGTGCCAGCAGCTCGGCTCCAACCGGGGGCGAGCAGTACTTC. The V call is TRBV7-6, the J call TRBJ2-7; a possible D gene is TRBD2 (6 bases). The CDR3 consists of 14 residues. V lost 4 bases and J 6 bases, leaving 16 bases between the germline ends. Germline V gives CDR1 SGHVS, CDR2 FNYEAQ.

In nucleotides, the CDR3 is TGTGCCTGGAGTCCCTACGTCTCCTATAATTCACCCCTCCACTTT. Protein: CAWSPYVSYNSPLHF. The chain joins TRBV30 to TRBJ1-6, with unresolved D. The ends were cut back, 2 bases at V and 0 bases at J, with 8 bases in the middle. The CDR3 loop spans 15 amino acids. Germline loops: CDR1 GTSNPN, CDR2 SVGIG (reference sequence).

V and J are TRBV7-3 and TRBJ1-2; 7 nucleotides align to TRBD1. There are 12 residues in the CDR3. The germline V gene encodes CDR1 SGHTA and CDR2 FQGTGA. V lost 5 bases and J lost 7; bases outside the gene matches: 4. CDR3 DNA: TGTGCCAGCAGCAGCGACAGGGTTGGCTACACCTTC. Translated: CASSSDRVGYTF. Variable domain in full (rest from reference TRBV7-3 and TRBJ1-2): GAGVSQTPSNKVTEKGKYVELRCDPISGHTALYWYRQSLGQGPEFLIYFQGTGAADDSGLPNDRFFAVRPEGSVSTLKIQRTERGDSAVYLCASSSDRVGYTFGSGTRLTVV.

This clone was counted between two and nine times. This CDR3 reads CASSLARLAVYEQYF. The CDR3 DNA reads as TGTGCCAGCAGCTTAGCGCGGCTAGCGGTCTACGAGCAGTACTTC. V is TRBV7-2 and J is TRBJ2-7; 7 bases match TRBD2. This CDR3 is 15 amino acids long. Germline CDR1 SGHTA, CDR2 FQGNSA. With 0 bases clipped from V and 3 bases from J, the junction kept 5 bases outside the gene matches.

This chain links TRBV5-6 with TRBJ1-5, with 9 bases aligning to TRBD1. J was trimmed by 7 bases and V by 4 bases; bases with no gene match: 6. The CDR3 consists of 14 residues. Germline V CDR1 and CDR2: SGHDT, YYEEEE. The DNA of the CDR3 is TGTGCCAGCAGCCTCGGACAGGGGCACCAGCCCCAGCATTTT. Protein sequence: CASSLGQGHQPQHF.

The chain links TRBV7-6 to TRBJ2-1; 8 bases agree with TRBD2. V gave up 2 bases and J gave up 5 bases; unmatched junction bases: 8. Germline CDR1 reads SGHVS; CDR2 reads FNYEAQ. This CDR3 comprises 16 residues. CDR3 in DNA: TGTGCCAGCAGCTTACCGGGACTAGGGTCCCACAATGAGCAGTTCTTC. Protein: CASSLPGLGSHNEQFF.

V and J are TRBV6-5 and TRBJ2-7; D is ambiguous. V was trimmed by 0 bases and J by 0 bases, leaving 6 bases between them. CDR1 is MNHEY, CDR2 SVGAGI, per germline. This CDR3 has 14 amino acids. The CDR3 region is CASSYSRTSYEQYF. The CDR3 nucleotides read TGTGCCAGCAGTTACTCGCGTACCTCCTACGAGCAGTACTTC.

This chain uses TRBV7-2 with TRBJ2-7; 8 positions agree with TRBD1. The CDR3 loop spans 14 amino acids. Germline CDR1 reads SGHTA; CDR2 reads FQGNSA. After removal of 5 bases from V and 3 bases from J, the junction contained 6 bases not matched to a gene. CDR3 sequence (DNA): TGTGCCAGCAGCCCCGGGACAGGATTCTACGAGCAGTACTTC. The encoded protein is CASSPGTGFYEQYF.

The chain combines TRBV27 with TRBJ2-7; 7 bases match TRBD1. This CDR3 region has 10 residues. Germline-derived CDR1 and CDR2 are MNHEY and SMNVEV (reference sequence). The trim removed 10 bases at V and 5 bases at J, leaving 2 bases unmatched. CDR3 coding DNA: TGTGCCACGGGACAGAACGAGCAGTACTTC. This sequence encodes CATGQNEQYF.

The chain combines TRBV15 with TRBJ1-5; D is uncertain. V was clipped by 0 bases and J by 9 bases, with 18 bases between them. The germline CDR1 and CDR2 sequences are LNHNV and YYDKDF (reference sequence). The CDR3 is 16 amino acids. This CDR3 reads CATSRDKNTPLGPQHF. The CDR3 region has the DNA TGTGCCACCAGCAGAGATAAGAACACGCCGCTTGGGCCCCAGCATTTT.

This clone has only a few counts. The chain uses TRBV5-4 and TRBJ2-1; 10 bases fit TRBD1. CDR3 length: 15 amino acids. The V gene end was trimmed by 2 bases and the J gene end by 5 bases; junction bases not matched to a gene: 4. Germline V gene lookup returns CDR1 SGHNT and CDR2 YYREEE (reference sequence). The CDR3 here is CASSLDRGLHNEQFF. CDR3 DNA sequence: TGTGCCAGCAGCTTAGACAGGGGGCTCCACAATGAGCAGTTCTTC. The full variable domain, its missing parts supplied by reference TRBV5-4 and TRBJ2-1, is ETGVTQSPTHLIKTRGQQVTLRCSSQSGHNTVSWYQQALGQGPQFIFQYYREEENGRGNFPPRFSGLQFPNYSSELNVNALELDDSALYLCASSLDRGLHNEQFFGPGTRLTVL.

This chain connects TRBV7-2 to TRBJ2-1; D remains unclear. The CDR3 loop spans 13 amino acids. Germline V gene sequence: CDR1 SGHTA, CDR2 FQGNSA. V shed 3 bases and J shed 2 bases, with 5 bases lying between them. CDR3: CASSFSAYNEQFF. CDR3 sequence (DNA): TGTGCCAGCAGCTTTTCGGCCTACAATGAGCAGTTCTTC.

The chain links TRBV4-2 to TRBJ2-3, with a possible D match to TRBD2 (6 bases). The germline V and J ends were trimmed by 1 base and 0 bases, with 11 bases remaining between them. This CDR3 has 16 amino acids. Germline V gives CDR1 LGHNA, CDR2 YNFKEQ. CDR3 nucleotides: TGTGCCAGCAGCCAAGTCCCTAGCGCCAGCACAGATACGCAGTATTTT. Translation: CASSQVPSASTDTQYF.

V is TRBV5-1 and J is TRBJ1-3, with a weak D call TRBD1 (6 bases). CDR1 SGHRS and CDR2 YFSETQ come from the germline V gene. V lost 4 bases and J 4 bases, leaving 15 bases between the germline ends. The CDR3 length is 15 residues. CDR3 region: CASSLGPGEGNTIYF. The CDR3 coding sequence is TGCGCCAGCAGCCTGGGTCCAGGGGAGGGAAACACCATATATTTT.

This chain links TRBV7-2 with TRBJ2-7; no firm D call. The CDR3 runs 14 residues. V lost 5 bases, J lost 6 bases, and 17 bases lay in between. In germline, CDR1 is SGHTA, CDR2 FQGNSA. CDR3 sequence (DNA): TGTGCCAGCAGCCCATCCACGGGTAGGAGCGAGCAGTACTTC. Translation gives CASSPSTGRSEQYF.

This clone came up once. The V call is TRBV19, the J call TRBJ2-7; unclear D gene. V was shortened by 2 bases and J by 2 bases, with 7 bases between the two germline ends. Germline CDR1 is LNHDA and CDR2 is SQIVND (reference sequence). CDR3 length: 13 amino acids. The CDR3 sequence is CASSIKLAYEQYF. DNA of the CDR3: TGTGCCAGTAGTATAAAACTCGCCTACGAGCAGTACTTC.

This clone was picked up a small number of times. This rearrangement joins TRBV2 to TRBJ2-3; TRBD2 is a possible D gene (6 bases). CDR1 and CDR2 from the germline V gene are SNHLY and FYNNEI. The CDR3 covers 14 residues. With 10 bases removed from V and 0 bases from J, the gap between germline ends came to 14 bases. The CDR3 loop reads CATAGLRSTDTQYF. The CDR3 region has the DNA TGTGCCACCGCGGGGCTTCGCAGCACAGATACGCAGTATTTT.

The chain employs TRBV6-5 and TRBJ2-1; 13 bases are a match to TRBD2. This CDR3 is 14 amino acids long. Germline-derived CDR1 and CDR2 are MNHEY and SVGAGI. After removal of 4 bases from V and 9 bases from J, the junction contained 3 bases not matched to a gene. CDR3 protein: CASSLLAGGGEQFF. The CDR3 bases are TGTGCCAGCAGTTTACTAGCGGGAGGGGGTGAGCAGTTCTTC.

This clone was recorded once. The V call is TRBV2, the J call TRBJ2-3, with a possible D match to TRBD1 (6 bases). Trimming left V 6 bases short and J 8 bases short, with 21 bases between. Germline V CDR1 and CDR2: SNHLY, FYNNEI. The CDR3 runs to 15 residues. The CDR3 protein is CASSAVVGLGGTQYF. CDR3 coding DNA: TGTGCCAGCAGCGCAGTGGTGGGGTTAGGGGGTACGCAGTATTTT.

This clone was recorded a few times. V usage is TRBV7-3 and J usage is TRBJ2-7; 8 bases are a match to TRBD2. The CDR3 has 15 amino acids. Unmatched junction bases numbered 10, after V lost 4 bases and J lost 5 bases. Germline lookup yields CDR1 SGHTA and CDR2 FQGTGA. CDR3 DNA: TGTGCCAGCAGCTCGGGTGCGGGAGGCGTCGACGAGCAGTACTTC. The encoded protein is CASSSGAGGVDEQYF.